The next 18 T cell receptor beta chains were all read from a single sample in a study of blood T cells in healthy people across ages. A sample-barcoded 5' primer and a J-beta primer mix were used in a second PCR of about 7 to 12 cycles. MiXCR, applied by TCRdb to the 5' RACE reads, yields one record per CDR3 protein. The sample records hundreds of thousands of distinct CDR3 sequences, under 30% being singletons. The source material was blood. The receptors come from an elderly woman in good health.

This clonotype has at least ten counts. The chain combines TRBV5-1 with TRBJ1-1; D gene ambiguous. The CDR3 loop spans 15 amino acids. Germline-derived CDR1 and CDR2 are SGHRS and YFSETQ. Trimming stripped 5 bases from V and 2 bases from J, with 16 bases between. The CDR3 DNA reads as TGCGCCAGCAGTCGGACCATCTTCGGAAACACTGAAGCTTTCTTT. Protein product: CASSRTIFGNTEAFF.

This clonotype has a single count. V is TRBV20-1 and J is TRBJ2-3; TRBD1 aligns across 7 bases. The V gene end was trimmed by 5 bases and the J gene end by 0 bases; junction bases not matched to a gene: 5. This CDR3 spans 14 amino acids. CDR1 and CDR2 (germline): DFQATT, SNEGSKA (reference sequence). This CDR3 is CSASNRGSTDTQYF. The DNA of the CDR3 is TGCAGTGCTTCGAACAGGGGCAGCACAGATACGCAGTATTTT.

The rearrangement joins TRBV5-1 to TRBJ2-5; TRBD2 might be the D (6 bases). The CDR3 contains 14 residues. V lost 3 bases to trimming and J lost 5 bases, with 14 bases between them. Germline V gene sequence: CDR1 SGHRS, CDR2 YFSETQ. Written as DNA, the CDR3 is TGCGCCAGCAGCTGGGCGGGGAGTACGGAGACCCAGTACTTC. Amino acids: CASSWAGSTETQYF.

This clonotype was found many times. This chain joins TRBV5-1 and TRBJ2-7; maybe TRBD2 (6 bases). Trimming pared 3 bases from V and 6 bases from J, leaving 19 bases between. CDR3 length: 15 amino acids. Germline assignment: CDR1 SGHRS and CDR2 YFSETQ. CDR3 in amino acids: CASSYVWEAVGEQYF. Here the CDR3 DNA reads TGCGCCAGCAGCTACGTTTGGGAGGCAGTCGGCGAGCAGTACTTC.

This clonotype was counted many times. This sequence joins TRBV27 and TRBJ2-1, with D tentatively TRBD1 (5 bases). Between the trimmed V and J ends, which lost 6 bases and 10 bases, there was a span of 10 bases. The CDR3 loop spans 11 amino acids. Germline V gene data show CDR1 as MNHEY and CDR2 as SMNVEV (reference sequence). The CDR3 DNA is TGTGCCAGCAGGCGACCAGGGGAGCAGTTCTTC. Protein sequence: CASRRPGEQFF.

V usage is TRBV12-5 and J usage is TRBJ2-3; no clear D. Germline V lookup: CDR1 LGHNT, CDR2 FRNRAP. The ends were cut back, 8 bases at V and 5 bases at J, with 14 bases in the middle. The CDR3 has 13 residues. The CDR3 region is CASNRDTRDTQYF. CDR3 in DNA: TGTGCTAGTAACCGTGACACCCGAGATACGCAGTATTTT.

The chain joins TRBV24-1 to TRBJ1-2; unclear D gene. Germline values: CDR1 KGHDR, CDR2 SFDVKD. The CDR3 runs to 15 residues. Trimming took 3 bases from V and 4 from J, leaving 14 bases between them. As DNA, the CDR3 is TGTGCCACCAGTGATCCCCATGGGAGCTGCTATGGCTACACCTTC. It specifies CATSDPHGSCYGYTF.

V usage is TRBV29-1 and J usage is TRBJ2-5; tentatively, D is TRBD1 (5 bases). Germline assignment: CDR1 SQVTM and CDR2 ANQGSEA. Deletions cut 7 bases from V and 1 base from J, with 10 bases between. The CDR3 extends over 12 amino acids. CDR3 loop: CSAQTAQETQYF. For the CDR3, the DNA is TGCAGCGCTCAGACAGCCCAAGAGACCCAGTACTTC.

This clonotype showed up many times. As DNA, the CDR3 is TGTGCCAGCAGTGTGGCAGCTAGGGCCTACGAGCAGTACTTC. Translating it yields CASSVAARAYEQYF. This chain connects TRBV6-1 to TRBJ2-7; unclear D gene. The CDR3 totals 14 residues. V gave up 4 bases and J gave up 2 bases, with 12 bases separating them. Per germline, CDR1 MNHNS and CDR2 SASEGT.

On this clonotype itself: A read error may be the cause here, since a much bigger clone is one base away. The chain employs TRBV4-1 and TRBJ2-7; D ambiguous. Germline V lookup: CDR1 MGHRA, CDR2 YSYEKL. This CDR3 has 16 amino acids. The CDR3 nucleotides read TGCGCCAGCGGCCAAGACCTGGTGACGGCGACCTACGAGCAGTACTTC. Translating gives CASGQDLVTATYEQYF.

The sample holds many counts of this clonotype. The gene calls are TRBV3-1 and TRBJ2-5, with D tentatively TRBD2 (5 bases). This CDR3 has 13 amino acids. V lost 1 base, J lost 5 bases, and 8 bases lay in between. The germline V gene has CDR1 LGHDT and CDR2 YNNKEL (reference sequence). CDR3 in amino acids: CASSQVGEETQYF. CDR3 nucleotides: TGTGCCAGCAGCCAAGTGGGAGAGGAGACCCAGTACTTC.

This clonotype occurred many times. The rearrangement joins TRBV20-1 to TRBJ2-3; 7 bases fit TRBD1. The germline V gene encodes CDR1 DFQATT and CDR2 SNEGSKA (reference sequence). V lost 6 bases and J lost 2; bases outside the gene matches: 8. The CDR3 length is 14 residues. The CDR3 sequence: CSAAPGTATDTQYF. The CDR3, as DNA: TGCAGTGCAGCGCCCGGGACAGCCACAGATACGCAGTATTTT.

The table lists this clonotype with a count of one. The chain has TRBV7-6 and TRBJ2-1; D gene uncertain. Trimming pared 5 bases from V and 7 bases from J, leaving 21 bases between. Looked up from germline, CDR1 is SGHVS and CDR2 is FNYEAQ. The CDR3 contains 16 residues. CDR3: CASSREPGPGGNEQFF. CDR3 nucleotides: TGTGCCAGCAGCCGAGAACCCGGCCCGGGTGGGAATGAGCAGTTCTTC.

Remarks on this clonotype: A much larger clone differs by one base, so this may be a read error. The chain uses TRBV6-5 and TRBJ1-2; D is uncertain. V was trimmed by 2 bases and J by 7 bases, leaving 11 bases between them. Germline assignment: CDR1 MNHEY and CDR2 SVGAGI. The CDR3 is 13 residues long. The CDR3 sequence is CASSYLGGCGYTF. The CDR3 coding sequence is TGTGCCAGCAGTTACCTCGGAGGCTGTGGCTACACCTTC.

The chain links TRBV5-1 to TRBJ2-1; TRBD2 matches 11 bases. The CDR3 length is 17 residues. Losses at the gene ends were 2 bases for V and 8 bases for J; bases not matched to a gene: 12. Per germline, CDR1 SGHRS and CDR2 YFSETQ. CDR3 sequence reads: CASSFPQTSGTKDEQFF. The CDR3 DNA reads TGCGCCAGCAGCTTTCCCCAGACTAGCGGGACTAAAGATGAGCAGTTCTTC.

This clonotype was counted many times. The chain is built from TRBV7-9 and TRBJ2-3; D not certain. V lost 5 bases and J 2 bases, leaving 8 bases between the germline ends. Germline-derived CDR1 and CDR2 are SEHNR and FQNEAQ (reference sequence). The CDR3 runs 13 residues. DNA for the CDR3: TGTGCCAGCAGCAATCAGATCACAGATACGCAGTATTTT. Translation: CASSNQITDTQYF.

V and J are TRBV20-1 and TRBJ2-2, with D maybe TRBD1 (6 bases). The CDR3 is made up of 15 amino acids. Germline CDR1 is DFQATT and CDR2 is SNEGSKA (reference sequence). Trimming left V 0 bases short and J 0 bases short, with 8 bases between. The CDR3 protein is CSARERTANTGELFF. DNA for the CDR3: TGCAGTGCTAGAGAGCGGACAGCGAACACCGGGGAGCTGTTTTTT.

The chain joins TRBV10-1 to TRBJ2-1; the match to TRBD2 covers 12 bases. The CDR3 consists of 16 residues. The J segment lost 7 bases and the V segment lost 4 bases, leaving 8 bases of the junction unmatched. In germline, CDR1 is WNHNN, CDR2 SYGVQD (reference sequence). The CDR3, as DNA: TGCGCCAGCAGTGGAGCGCGACTAGCGGGGGTGAATGAGCAGTTCTTC. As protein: CASSGARLAGVNEQFF.